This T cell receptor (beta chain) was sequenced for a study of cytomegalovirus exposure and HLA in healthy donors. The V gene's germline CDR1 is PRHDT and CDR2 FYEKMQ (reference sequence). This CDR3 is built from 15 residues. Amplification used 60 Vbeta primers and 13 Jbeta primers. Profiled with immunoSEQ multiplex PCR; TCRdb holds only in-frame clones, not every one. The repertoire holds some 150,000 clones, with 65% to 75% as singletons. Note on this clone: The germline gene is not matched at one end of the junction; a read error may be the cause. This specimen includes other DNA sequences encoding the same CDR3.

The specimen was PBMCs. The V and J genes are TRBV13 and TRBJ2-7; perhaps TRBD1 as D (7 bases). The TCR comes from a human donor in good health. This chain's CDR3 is CASSLTLRGAYEQYF. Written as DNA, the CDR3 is TGTGCCAGCAGCTTAACTCTCAGGGGGGCCTATGAGCAGTACTTC.